The source of this T cell receptor beta chain is a study of control samples from healthy donors and cancer patients. Generated by immunoSEQ multiplex PCR, the TCRdb table keeps only in-frame clones and is missing some. The sample carries fewer than 95,000 clones, about 89% recorded once. The germline V gene encodes CDR1 DFQATT and CDR2 SNEGSKA (reference sequence). V was pared by 2 bases and J by 4 bases, with 6 bases between. The CDR3 consists of 11 residues. The chain combines TRBV20-1 with TRBJ2-7; D is unresolved. Sequencing used blood. This TCR came from a man in his thirties or forties in good health. For the CDR3, the DNA is TGCAGTGCTAGAATGAATTACGAGCAGTACTTC. Translating it yields CSARMNYEQYF.